A single sample is the source of the 20 T cell receptor beta chains below, sequenced in a study of early T cells in non-severe SARS-CoV-2 infection. TCRdb processed the 5' RACE reads anew with MiXCR; each CDR3 protein has one entry. Of almost 85,000 distinct CDR3 sequences listed, about 12% are singletons. Sequenced sample: whole blood. Source of these receptors: an adult who was a healthcare worker with PCR-confirmed SARS-CoV-2 infection or an uninfected control (not recorded which).

This clonotype was seen only a few times. The rearrangement uses TRBV24-1 and TRBJ1-2; no clear D gene. Germline V gene sequence: CDR1 KGHDR, CDR2 SFDVKD. Trimming stripped 0 bases from V and 8 bases from J, with 6 bases between. The CDR3 spans 12 residues. In DNA, the CDR3 is TGTGCCACCAGTGATTTGGGCAGCGGCTACACCTTC. It yields the protein CATSDLGSGYTF.

The chain employs TRBV20-1 and TRBJ2-5; D not resolved. Between the trimmed V and J ends, which lost 2 bases and 2 bases, there was a span of 6 bases. Per germline, CDR1 DFQATT and CDR2 SNEGSKA (reference sequence). CDR3 length: 12 residues. CDR3 amino acids: CSARLVQETQYF. Written as DNA, the CDR3 is TGCAGTGCTAGACTAGTACAAGAGACCCAGTACTTC.

This clonotype was recorded many times. The chain couples TRBV10-2 to TRBJ1-4, with D perhaps matching TRBD1 (6 bases). Germline V gene data show CDR1 as WSHSY and CDR2 as SAAADI. Trimming stripped 6 bases from V and 4 bases from J, with 9 bases between. The CDR3 extends over 13 amino acids. CDR3 protein: CASRQGYNEKLFF. The CDR3 nucleotides are TGCGCCAGCAGACAGGGATATAATGAAAAACTGTTTTTT.

This chain links TRBV28 with TRBJ2-2; D not certain. Germline V CDR1 and CDR2: MDHEN, SYDVKM. Between the trimmed V and J ends, which lost 10 bases and 0 bases, there was a span of 6 bases. The CDR3 has 12 residues. CDR3 sequence: CAIPSNTGELFF. In DNA, the CDR3 is TGTGCCATCCCCTCGAACACCGGGGAGCTGTTTTTT.

This clonotype was seen a handful of times. This sequence joins TRBV12-3 or TRBV12-4 and TRBJ1-3; TRBD1 matches 9 bases. Losses at the gene ends were 6 bases for V and 3 bases for J; bases not matched to a gene: 3. CDR3 length: 14 residues. The CDR3 nucleotides are TGTGCCAGCAGGGGGACAGGGCGTGGAAACACCATATATTTT. Translation: CASRGTGRGNTIYF.

Notes on this clonotype: The CDR3 does not end in the conserved phenylalanine or tryptophan, so this is likely a read error. J is TRBJ1-1 and V is TRBV12-3 or TRBV12-4; no firm D call. Trimming shortened V by 4 bases and J by 8 bases, and 8 bases separated the two germline ends. The CDR3 totals 11 residues. The CDR3 sequence is CASSSRQEAFV. The CDR3 nucleotides read TGTGCCAGCAGTTCTCGACAAGAAGCTTTCGTT.

This clonotype has only a few counts. In DNA, the CDR3 is TGCAGTGCTGTAGACCTTTACAATGAGCAGTTCTTC. It specifies CSAVDLYNEQFF. J is TRBJ2-1 and V is TRBV20-1; no definite D call. V was pared by 5 bases and J by 4 bases, with 9 bases between. Germline CDR1 reads DFQATT; CDR2 reads SNEGSKA (reference sequence). The CDR3 covers 12 residues.

This clonotype was seen many times. The chain links TRBV6-1 to TRBJ2-5; D may be TRBD1 (5 bases). The CDR3 has 15 residues. Germline V gene lookup returns CDR1 MNHNS and CDR2 SASEGT. Trimming stripped 4 bases from V and 3 bases from J, with 15 bases between. CDR3 amino acids: CASSAQGAWEETQYF. Written as DNA, the CDR3 is TGTGCCAGCAGTGCCCAGGGTGCTTGGGAAGAGACCCAGTACTTC.

This clonotype occurred once. Possible read error: a much larger clone is one base away. The chain uses TRBV7-2 and TRBJ2-3; D ambiguous. V was trimmed by 5 bases and J by 1 base, leaving 10 bases between them. Germline values: CDR1 SGHTA, CDR2 FQGNSA. CDR3 length: 14 residues. The CDR3 is CASSVSSGTDTQYF. CDR3 DNA sequence: TGTGCCAGCAGCGTCAGTTCGGGCACAGATACGCAGTATTTT.

This clonotype was detected ten times or more. The genes are TRBV12-3 or TRBV12-4 and TRBJ2-3; D is possibly TRBD1 (6 bases). V lost 2 bases, J lost 7 bases, and 16 bases lay in between. The CDR3 contains 15 residues. CDR3 in DNA: TGTGCCAGCAGTTTAAAGGTTCAGGGGCCCCATACGCAGTATTTT. Its protein is CASSLKVQGPHTQYF.

This clonotype was seen at least ten times. The chain's CDR3 is CASSQEMRGEQYF. The DNA of the CDR3 is TGTGCCAGCAGCCAAGAAATGAGGGGCGAGCAGTACTTC. The chain uses TRBV3-1 and TRBJ2-7; perhaps D is TRBD1 or TRBD2 (5 bases each). The CDR3 is made up of 13 amino acids. Trimming pared 0 bases from V and 6 bases from J, leaving 9 bases between. Per the germline V gene, CDR1 is LGHDT and CDR2 is YNNKEL (reference sequence).

Ten or more counts support this clonotype. The genes are TRBV24-1 and TRBJ2-3, with TRBD2 matching over 9 bases. CDR3 length equals 16 residues. V dropped 3 bases and J dropped 5; count of bases not matched to a gene: 8. Germline V lookup: CDR1 KGHDR, CDR2 SFDVKD. This chain's CDR3 is CATSDGRGGKIDTQYF. The CDR3 region has the DNA TGTGCCACCAGTGATGGGCGGGGGGGCAAGATAGATACGCAGTATTTT.

The sample holds a few counts of this clonotype. The CDR3 nucleotides read TGTGCCAGCAGTTACCAGGCAGGGGGGGGCGGTACTGAAGCTTTCTTT. Protein product: CASSYQAGGGGTEAFF. The chain joins TRBV6-6 to TRBJ1-1, with TRBD1 identical over 7 bases. CDR3 length: 16 amino acids. The ends lost 2 bases at V and 5 bases at J; junction bases unmatched: 11. From germline, CDR1 is MNHNY and CDR2 SVGAGI (reference sequence).

This clonotype was seen a handful of times. The J gene is TRBJ1-1, the V gene TRBV30, with 9 bases fitting TRBD1. Unmatched junction bases numbered 1, after V lost 1 base and J lost 4 bases. Germline V gives CDR1 GTSNPN, CDR2 SVGIG (reference sequence). The CDR3 consists of 13 residues. CDR3 amino acids: CAWSADRGTEAFF. In nucleotides, the CDR3 is TGTGCCTGGAGTGCGGACAGGGGCACTGAAGCTTTCTTT.

This clonotype turned up a few times. The rearrangement joins TRBV10-3 to TRBJ2-2; 9 bases are shared with TRBD1. CDR1 and CDR2 from the germline V gene are ENHRY and SYGVKD. The V gene end was trimmed by 10 bases and the J gene end by 0 bases; junction bases not matched to a gene: 3. CDR3 length: 14 amino acids. The CDR3 sequence: CASTGGANTGELFF. In nucleotides, the CDR3 is TGTGCCAGTACAGGGGGCGCGAACACCGGGGAGCTGTTTTTT.

The table lists this clonotype with many counts. The V and J genes are TRBV29-1 and TRBJ2-1; D not certain. The CDR3 totals 13 residues. The germline V and J ends were trimmed by 6 bases and 1 base, with 10 bases remaining between them. The germline CDR1 and CDR2 sequences are SQVTM and ANQGSEA. CDR3 loop: CSVAPNSYNEQFF. The CDR3 nucleotides are TGCAGCGTCGCCCCAAATTCCTACAATGAGCAGTTCTTC.

This chain joins TRBV6-2 or TRBV6-3 and TRBJ2-7; D is unresolved. With 0 bases removed from V and 1 base from J, the gap between germline ends came to 4 bases. Germline CDR1 reads MNHEY; CDR2 reads SVGEGT. This CDR3 region has 13 residues. CDR3 sequence (DNA): TGTGCCAGCAGTTACTCCAGTTCCTACGAGCAGTACTTC. This translates into CASSYSSSYEQYF.

This clonotype was seen only a few times. This chain uses TRBV20-1 with TRBJ2-3, with 13 bases identical to TRBD2. CDR1 is DFQATT, CDR2 SNEGSKA, per germline (reference sequence). Germline trimming cut 1 base from V and 7 bases from J; bases unmatched to any gene: 8. CDR3 size: 16 residues. CDR3: CSARAGTSGIRNTQYF. The CDR3 nucleotides are TGCAGTGCTAGAGCGGGGACTAGCGGGATTCGTAATACGCAGTATTTT.

There are many counts of this clonotype. The V call is TRBV6-6, the J call TRBJ1-2, with 10 bases identical to TRBD1. CDR1 and CDR2 from the germline V gene are MNHNY and SVGAGI (reference sequence). Unmatched junction bases numbered 3, after V lost 5 bases and J lost 3 bases. This CDR3 comprises 14 residues. The CDR3 is CASSTGTGDYGYTF. Here the CDR3 DNA reads TGTGCCAGCAGTACCGGGACAGGGGACTATGGCTACACCTTC.

Here the CDR3 DNA reads TGCAGTGACCCGCGGGACTGCGGATCCTCTAAATCCTACAATGAGCAGTTCTTC. Amino acids: CSDPRDCGSSKSYNEQFF. V usage is TRBV20-1 and J usage is TRBJ2-1, with D perhaps matching TRBD2 (6 bases). Germline loops: CDR1 DFQATT, CDR2 SNEGSKA (reference sequence). V dropped 7 bases and J dropped 1 base, with 26 bases sitting between them. The CDR3 sequence is 18 residues long.